The next 2 T cell receptor beta chains were all read from a single sample in a study of human T cells and chemical hapten exposure. Each CDR3 protein is one row after TCRdb ran MiXCR on the RACE reads. In the table there are about 350,000 distinct CDR3 sequences, around 5.5% of which are singletons. Time point indicated: pre-sensitization, week 0. Treatment defined: therapeutic diphenylcyclopropenone sensitization with weekly scalp DPC. The sequences come from whole blood, collected in connection with sensitization to the hapten diphenylcyclopropenone (DPC). The receptors originated from a young woman with alopecia areata. Some clones in this sample may be carry-over from other donors' samples.

This clonotype was seen repeatedly, ten times or more. The chain links TRBV6-4 to TRBJ1-5, with 8 nucleotides matching TRBD1. The CDR3 sequence is 15 residues long. J gave up 5 bases and V 2 bases, and 5 bases lay outside the gene matches. Germline CDR1 and CDR2: MRHNA and SNTAGT. In DNA, the CDR3 is TGTGCCAGCAGTGACCGACAGGGGATCCATCAGCCCCAGCATTTT. Protein: CASSDRQGIHQPQHF.

This clonotype has only a few counts. V is TRBV12-3 or TRBV12-4 and J is TRBJ1-1; the D gene is possibly TRBD1 (5 bases). The CDR3 runs to 15 residues. V lost 5 bases, J lost 1 base, and 14 bases lay in between. The DNA for the CDR3 is TGTGCCAGCAGTGCCGGGGGGTGGGGGAACACTGAAGCTTTCTTT. It yields the protein CASSAGGWGNTEAFF.